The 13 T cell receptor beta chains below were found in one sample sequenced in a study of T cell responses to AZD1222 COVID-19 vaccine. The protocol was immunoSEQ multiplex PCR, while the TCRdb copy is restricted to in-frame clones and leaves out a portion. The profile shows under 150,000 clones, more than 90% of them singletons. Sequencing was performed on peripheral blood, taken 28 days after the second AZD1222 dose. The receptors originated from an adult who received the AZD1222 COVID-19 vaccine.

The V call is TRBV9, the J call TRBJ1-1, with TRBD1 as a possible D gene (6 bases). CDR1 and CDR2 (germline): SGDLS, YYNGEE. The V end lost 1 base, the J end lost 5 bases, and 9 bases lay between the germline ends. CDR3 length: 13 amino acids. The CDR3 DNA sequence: TGTGCCAGCAGCGTAACAGGGACTACTGAAGCTTTCTTT. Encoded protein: CASSVTGTTEAFF.

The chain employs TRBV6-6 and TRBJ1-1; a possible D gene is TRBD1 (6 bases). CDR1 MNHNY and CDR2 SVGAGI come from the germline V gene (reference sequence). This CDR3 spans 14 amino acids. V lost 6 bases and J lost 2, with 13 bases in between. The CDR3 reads CASRLRQANTEAFF. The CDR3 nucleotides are TGTGCCAGCAGACTGCGACAGGCAAACACTGAAGCTTTCTTT.

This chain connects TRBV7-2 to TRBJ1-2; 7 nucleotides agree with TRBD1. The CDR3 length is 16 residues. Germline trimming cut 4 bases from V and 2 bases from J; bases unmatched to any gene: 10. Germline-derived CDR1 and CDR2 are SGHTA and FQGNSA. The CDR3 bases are TGTGCCAGCAGCTGGGACAGCTCAAGAGCCAACTATGGCTACACCTTC. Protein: CASSWDSSRANYGYTF.

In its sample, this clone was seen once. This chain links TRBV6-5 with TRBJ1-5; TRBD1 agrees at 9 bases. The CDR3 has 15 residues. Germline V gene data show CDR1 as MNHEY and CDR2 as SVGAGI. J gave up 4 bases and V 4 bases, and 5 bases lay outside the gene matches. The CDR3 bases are TGTGCCAGCAGTTCATACAGGGGGCGAAATCAGCCCCAGCATTTT. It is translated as CASSSYRGRNQPQHF.

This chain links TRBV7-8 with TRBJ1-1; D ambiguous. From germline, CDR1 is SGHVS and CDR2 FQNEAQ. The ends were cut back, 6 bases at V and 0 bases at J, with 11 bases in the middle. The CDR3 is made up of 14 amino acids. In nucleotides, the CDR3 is TGTGCCAGCAGGTCTTGGAGTATGAACACTGAAGCTTTCTTT. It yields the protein CASRSWSMNTEAFF.

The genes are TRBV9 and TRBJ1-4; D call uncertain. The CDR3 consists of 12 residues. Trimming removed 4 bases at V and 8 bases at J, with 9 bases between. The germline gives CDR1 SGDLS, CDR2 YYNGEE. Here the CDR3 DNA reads TGTGCCAGCAGCTCCCCTGGGGAAAAACTGTTTTTT. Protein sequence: CASSSPGEKLFF.

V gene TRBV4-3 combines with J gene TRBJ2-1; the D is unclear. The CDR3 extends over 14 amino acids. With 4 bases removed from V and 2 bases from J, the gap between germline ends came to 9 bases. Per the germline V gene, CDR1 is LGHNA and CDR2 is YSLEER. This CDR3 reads CASSRVITYNEQFF. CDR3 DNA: TGCGCCAGCAGCCGAGTGATAACCTACAATGAGCAGTTCTTC.

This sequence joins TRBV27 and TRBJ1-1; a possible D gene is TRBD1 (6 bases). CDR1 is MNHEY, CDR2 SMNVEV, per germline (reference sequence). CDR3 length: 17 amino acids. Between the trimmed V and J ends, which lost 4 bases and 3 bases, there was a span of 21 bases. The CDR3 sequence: CASSSGGGQGRYTEAFF. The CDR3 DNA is TGTGCCAGCAGTTCCGGGGGCGGGCAGGGAAGGTACACTGAAGCTTTCTTT.

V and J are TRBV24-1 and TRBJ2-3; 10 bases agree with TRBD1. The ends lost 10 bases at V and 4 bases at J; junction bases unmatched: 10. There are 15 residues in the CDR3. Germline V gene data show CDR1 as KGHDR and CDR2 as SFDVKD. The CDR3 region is CATTPGTGDADTQYF. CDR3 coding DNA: TGTGCCACAACTCCCGGGACAGGGGACGCAGATACGCAGTATTTT.

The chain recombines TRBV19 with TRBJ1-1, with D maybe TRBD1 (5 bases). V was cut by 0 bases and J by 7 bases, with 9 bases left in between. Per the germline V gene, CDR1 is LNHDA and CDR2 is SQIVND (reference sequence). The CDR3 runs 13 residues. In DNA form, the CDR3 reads TGTGCCAGTAGTATAGAGCTGGGGGGTGAAGCTTTCTTT. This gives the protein CASSIELGGEAFF. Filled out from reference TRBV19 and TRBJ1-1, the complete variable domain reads DGGITQSPKYLFRKEGQNVTLSCEQNLNHDAMYWYRQDPGQGLRLIYYSQIVNDFQKGDIAEGYSVSREKKESFPLTVTSAQKNPTAFYLCASSIELGGEAFFGQGTRLTVV.

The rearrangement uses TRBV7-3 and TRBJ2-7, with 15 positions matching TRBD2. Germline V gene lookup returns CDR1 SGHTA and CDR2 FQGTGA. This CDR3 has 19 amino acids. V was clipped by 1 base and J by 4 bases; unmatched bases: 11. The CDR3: CASSLMGPGLAGGTYEQYF. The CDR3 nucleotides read TGTGCCAGCAGCTTAATGGGGCCGGGACTAGCGGGGGGTACTTACGAGCAGTACTTC. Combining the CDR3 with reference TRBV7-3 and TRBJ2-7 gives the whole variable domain GAGVSQTPSNKVTEKGKYVELRCDPISGHTALYWYRQSLGQGPEFLIYFQGTGAADDSGLPNDRFFAVRPEGSVSTLKIQRTERGDSAVYLCASSLMGPGLAGGTYEQYFGPGTRLTVT.

CDR3 sequence reads: CASRDQGRGTEAFF. DNA of the CDR3: TGTGCCAGCAGGGACCAGGGGAGAGGCACTGAAGCTTTCTTT. V is TRBV2 and J is TRBJ1-1, with a tentative D call TRBD1 (6 bases). V was cut by 6 bases and J by 4 bases, with 15 bases left in between. There are 14 residues in the CDR3. The germline V gene encodes CDR1 SNHLY and CDR2 FYNNEI.

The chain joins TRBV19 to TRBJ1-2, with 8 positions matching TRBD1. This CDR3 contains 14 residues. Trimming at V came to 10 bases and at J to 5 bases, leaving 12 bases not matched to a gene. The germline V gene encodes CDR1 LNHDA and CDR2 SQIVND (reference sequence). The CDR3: CATKRLQGGYGYTF. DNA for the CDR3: TGTGCCACCAAGCGTTTACAGGGGGGATATGGCTACACCTTC.